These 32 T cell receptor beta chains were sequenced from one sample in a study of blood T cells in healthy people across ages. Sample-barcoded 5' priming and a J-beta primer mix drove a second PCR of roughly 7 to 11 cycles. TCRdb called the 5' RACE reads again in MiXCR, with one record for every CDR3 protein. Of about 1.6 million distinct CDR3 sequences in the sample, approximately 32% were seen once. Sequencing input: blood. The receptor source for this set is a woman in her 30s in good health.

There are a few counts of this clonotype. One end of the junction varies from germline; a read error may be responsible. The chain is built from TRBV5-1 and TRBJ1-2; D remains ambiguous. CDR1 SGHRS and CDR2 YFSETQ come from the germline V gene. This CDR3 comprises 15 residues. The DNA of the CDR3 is TGCGCCAGCAGCTTGGGGACCGGGTTCGGCTATGACTACACCTTC. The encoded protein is CASSLGTGFGYDYTF.

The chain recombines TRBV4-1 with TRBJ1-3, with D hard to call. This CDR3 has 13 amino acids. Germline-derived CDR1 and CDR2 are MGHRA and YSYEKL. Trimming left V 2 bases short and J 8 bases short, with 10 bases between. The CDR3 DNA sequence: TGCGCCAGCAGCCAATGGGATGGGGACACCATATATTTT. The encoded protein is CASSQWDGDTIYF.

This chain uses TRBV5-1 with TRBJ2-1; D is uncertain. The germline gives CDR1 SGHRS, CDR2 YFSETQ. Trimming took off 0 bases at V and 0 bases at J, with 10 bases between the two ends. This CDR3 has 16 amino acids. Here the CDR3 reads CASSLGTESSYNEQFF. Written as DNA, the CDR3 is TGCGCCAGCAGCTTGGGAACAGAGAGCTCCTACAATGAGCAGTTCTTC.

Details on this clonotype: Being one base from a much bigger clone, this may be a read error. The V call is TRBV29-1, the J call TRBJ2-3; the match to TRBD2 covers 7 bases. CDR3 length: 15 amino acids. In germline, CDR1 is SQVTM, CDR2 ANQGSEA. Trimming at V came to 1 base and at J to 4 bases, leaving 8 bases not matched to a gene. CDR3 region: CSVEGLASGADTQYF. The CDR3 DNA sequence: TGCAGCGTTGAAGGGTTGGCTAGCGGAGCAGATACGCAGTATTTT.

CDR3 nucleotides: TGCAGCGTTGAAAAGACCCTTACGGGCGGCTACACCTTC. This sequence encodes CSVEKTLTGGYTF. The rearrangement joins TRBV29-1 to TRBJ1-2; no definite D call. The CDR3 runs to 13 residues. The germline gives CDR1 SQVTM, CDR2 ANQGSEA. The V end lost 2 bases, the J end lost 8 bases, and 15 bases lay between the germline ends.

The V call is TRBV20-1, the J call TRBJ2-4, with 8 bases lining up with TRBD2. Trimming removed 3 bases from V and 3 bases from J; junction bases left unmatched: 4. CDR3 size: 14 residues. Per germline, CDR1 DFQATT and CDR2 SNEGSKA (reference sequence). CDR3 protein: CSASGRANKNIQYF. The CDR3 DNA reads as TGCAGTGCTAGCGGGAGGGCTAACAAAAACATTCAGTACTTC.

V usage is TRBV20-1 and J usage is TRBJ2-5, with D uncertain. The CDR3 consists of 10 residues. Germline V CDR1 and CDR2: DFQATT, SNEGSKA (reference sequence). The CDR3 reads CSAGPYGQYF. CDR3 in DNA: TGCAGCGCTGGACCGTACGGGCAGTACTTC.

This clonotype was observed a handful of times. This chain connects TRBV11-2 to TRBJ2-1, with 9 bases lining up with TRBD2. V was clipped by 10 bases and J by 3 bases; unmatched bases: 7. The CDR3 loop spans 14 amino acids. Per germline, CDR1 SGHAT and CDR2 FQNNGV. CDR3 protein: CATTLAGYYNEQFF. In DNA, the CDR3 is TGTGCCACCACACTAGCGGGCTACTACAATGAGCAGTTCTTC.

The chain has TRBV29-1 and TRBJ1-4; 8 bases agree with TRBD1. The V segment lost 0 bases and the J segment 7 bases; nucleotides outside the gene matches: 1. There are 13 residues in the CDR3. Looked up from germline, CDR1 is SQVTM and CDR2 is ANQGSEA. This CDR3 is CSVEDRGREKLFF. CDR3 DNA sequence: TGCAGCGTTGAAGACAGGGGGCGTGAAAAACTGTTTTTT.

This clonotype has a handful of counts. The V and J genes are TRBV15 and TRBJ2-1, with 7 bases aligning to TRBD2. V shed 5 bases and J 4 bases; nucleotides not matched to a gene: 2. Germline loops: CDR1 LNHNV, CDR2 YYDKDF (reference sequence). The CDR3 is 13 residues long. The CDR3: CATSGDYYNEQFF. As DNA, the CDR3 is TGTGCCACCAGCGGGGACTATTACAATGAGCAGTTCTTC.

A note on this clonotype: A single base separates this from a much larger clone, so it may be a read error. The CDR3 sequence: CASSPLAGSPYNKQFF. In DNA, the CDR3 is TGTGCCAGCAGCCCATTAGCGGGGTCACCCTACAATAAGCAGTTCTTC. This sequence joins TRBV7-9 and TRBJ2-1; TRBD2 agrees at 8 bases. This CDR3 has 16 amino acids. CDR1 is SEHNR and CDR2 is FQNEAQ in the germline V gene (reference sequence).

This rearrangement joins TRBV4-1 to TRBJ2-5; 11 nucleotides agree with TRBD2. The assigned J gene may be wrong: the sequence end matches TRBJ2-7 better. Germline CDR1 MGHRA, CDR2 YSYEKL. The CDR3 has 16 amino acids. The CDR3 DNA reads TGCGCCAGCAGTACGCTAGCGGGGGGCTCCTCGTACGAGCAGTACTTC. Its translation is CASSTLAGGSSYEQYF.

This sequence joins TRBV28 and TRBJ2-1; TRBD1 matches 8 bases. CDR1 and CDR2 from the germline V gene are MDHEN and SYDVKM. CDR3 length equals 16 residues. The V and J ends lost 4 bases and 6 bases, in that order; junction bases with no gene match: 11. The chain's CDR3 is CASSSRTGTISNEQFF. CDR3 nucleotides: TGTGCCAGCAGTTCCAGGACAGGGACGATCTCCAATGAGCAGTTCTTC.

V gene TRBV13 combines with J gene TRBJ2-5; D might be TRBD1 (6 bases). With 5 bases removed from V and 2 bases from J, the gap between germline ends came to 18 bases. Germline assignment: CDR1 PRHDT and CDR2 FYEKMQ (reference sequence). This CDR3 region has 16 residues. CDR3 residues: CASSQPGAGAQETQYF. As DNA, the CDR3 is TGTGCCAGCAGCCAACCAGGGGCAGGGGCTCAAGAGACCCAGTACTTC.

Written as DNA, the CDR3 is TGCAGTGCTCAAATACGGACAGGGGCTAACTATGGCTACACCTTC. Amino acids: CSAQIRTGANYGYTF. The genes are TRBV20-1 and TRBJ1-2; the match to TRBD1 covers 9 bases. This CDR3 contains 15 residues. The germline V gene has CDR1 DFQATT and CDR2 SNEGSKA (reference sequence). With 5 bases clipped from V and 0 bases from J, the junction kept 7 bases outside the gene matches.

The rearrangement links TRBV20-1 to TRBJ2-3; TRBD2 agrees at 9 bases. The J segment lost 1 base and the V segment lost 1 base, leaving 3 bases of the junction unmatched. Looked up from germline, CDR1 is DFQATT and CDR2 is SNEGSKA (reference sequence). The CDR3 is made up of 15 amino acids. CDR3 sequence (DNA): TGCAGTGCTAGAGTTAGCGGGGGAGGCACAGATACGCAGTATTTT. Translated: CSARVSGGGTDTQYF.

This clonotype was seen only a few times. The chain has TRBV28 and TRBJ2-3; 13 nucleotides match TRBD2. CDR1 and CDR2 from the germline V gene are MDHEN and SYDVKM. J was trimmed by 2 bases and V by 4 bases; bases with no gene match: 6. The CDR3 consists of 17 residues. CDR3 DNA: TGTGCCAGCAGTTCCCGGACTAGCGGGAGAATCACAGATACGCAGTATTTT. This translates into CASSSRTSGRITDTQYF.

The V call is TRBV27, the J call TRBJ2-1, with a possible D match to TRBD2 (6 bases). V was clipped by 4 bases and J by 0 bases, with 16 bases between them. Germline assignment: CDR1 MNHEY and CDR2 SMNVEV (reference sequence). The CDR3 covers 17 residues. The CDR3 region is CASSYLWNSGSYNEQFF. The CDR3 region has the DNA TGTGCCAGCAGTTACCTCTGGAATAGCGGCTCCTACAATGAGCAGTTCTTC.

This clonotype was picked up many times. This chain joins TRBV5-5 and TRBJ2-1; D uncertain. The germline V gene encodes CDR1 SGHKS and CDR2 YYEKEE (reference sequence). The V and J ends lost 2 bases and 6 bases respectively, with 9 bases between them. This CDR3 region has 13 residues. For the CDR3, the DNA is TGTGCCAGCAGCTTTATCGGCGGCAATGAGCAGTTCTTC. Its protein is CASSFIGGNEQFF.

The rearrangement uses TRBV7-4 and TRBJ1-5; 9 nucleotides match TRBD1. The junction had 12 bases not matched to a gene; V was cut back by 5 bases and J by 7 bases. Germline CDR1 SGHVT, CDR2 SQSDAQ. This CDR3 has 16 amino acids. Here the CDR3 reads CASSPRGQGANQPQHF. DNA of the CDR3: TGTGCCAGCAGCCCCCGGGGACAGGGAGCAAACCAGCCCCAGCATTTT.

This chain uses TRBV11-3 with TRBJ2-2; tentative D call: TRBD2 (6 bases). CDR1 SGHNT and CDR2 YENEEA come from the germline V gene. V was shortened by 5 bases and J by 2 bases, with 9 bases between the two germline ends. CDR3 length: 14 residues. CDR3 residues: CASSTGDNTGELFF. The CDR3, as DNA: TGTGCCAGCAGCACGGGGGACAACACCGGGGAGCTGTTTTTT. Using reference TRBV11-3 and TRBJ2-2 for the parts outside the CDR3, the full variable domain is EAGVVQSPRYKIIEKKQPVAFWCNPISGHNTLYWYLQNLGQGPELLIRYENEEAVDDSQLPKDRFSAERLKGVDSTLKIQPAELGDSAVYLCASSTGDNTGELFFGEGSRLTVL.

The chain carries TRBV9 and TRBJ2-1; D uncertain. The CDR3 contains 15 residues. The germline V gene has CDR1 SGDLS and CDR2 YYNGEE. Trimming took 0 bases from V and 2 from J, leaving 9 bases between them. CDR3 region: CASSVAQTPYNEQFF. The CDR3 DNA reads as TGTGCCAGCAGCGTAGCCCAAACCCCCTACAATGAGCAGTTCTTC. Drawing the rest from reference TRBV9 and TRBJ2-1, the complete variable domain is DSGVTQTPKHLITATGQRVTLRCSPRSGDLSVYWYQQSLDQGLQFLIQYYNGEERAKGNILERFSAQQFPDLHSELNLSSLELGDSALYFCASSVAQTPYNEQFFGPGTRLTVL.

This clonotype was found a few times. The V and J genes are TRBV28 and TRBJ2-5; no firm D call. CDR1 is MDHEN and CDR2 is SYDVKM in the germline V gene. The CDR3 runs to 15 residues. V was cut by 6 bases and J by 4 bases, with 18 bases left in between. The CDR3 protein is CASRPASTALETQYF. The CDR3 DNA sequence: TGTGCCAGCAGGCCTGCGTCGACGGCCCTAGAGACCCAGTACTTC.

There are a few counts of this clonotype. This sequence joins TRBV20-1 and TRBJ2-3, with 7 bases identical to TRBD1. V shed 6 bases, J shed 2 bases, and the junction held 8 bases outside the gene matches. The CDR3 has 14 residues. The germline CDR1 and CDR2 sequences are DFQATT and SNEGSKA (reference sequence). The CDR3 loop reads CSATGAEYTDTQYF. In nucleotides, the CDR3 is TGCAGTGCCACAGGGGCCGAATACACAGATACGCAGTATTTT.

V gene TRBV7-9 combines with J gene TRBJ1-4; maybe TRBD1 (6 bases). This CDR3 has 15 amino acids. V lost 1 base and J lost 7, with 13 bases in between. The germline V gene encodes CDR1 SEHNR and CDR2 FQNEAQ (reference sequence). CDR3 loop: CASSLDLRGSEKLFF. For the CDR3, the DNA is TGTGCCAGCAGCTTAGACTTGAGGGGGAGTGAAAAACTGTTTTTT. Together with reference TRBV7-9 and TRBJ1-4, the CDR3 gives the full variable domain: DTGVSQNPRHKITKRGQNVTFRCDPISEHNRLYWYRQTLGQGPEFLTYFQNEAQLEKSRLLSDRFSAERPKGSFSTLEIQRTEQGDSAMYLCASSLDLRGSEKLFFGSGTQLSVL.

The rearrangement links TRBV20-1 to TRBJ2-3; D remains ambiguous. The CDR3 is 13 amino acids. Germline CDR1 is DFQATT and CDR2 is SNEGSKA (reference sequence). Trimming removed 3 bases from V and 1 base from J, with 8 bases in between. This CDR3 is CSASSWGTDTQYF. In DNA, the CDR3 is TGCAGTGCTAGTTCGTGGGGCACAGATACGCAGTATTTT.

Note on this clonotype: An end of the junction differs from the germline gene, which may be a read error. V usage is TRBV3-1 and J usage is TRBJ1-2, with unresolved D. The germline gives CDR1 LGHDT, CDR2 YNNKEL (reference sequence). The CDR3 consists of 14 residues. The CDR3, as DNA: TGTGCCAGCAGCCAAAGCCGGCGTGGGGATGGCTGCACCTTC. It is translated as CASSQSRRGDGCTF. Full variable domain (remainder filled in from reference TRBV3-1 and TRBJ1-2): DTAVSQTPKYLVTQMGNDKSIKCEQNLGHDTMYWYKQDSKKFLKIMFSYNNKELIINETVPNRFSPKSPDKAHLNLHINSLELGDSAVYFCASSQSRRGDGCTFGSGTRLTVV.

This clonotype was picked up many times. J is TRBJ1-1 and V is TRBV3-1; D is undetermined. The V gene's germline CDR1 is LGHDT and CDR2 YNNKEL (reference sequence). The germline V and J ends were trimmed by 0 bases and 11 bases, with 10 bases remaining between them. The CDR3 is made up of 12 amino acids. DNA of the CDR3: TGTGCCAGCAGCCAAGACAAGTTTGGCGCTTTCTTT. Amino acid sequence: CASSQDKFGAFF.

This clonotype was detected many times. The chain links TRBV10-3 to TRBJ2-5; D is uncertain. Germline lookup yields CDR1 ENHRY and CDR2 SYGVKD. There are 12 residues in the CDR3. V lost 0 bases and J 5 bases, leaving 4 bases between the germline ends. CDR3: CAISESRETQYF. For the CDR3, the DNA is TGTGCCATCAGTGAGTCCCGCGAGACCCAGTACTTC.

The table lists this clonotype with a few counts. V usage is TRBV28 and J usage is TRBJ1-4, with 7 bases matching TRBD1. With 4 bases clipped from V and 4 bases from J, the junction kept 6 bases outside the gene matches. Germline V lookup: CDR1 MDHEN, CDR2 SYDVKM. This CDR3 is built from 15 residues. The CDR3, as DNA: TGTGCCAGCAGTTCGTCCGGGACAGTTAATGAAAAACTGTTTTTT. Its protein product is CASSSSGTVNEKLFF.

The DNA for the CDR3 is TGCAGCGTTGACGGGCTAGCGGGGATCCAAGAGACCCAGTACTTC. Its translation is CSVDGLAGIQETQYF. The chain links TRBV29-1 to TRBJ2-5; 9 nucleotides agree with TRBD2. The CDR3 consists of 15 residues. Germline CDR1 reads SQVTM; CDR2 reads ANQGSEA. Losses at the gene ends were 3 bases for V and 1 base for J; bases not matched to a gene: 6.

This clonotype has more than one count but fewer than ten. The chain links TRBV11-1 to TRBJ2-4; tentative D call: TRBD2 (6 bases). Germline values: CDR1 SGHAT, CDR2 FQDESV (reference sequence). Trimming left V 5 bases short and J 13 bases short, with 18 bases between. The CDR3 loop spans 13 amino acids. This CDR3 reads CASSLRTAGGQYF. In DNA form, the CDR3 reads TGTGCCAGCAGCCTACGGACTGCCGGAGGGCAGTACTTC. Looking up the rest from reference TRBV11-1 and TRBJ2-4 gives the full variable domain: EAEVAQSPRYKITEKSQAVAFWCDPISGHATLYWYRQILGQGPELLVQFQDESVVDDSQLPKDRFSAERLKGVDSTLKIQPAELGDSAMYLCASSLRTAGGQYFGAGTRLSVL.